This entry lists 24 T cell receptor beta chains sequenced from one sample in a study of control samples from healthy donors and cancer patients. Generated by immunoSEQ multiplex PCR, the TCRdb table keeps only in-frame clones and is missing some. The table shows 130,000 or so clones, with roughly 87% occurring only once. Sequenced sample: blood. These receptors were collected from a man aged 40-55 years in good health.

This clone was recorded once. The V call is TRBV6-1, the J call TRBJ1-3, with unresolved D. The V end was cut by 1 base, the J end by 0 bases, with 13 bases between. Germline CDR1 reads MNHNS; CDR2 reads SASEGT. CDR3 size: 17 residues. The CDR3 sequence: CASSEVGGSRSGNTIYF. The CDR3 DNA follows: TGTGCCAGCAGTGAAGTAGGAGGGTCCCGCTCTGGAAACACCATATATTTT.

The V call is TRBV2, the J call TRBJ1-5, with 7 bases identical to TRBD1. Germline V CDR1 and CDR2: SNHLY, FYNNEI. Unmatched junction bases numbered 4, after V lost 4 bases and J lost 1 base. CDR3 size: 15 residues. This CDR3 reads CASSVTGDSNQPQHF. The CDR3 DNA reads as TGTGCCAGCAGTGTCACAGGGGACAGCAATCAGCCCCAGCATTTT.

The rearrangement uses TRBV9 and TRBJ2-5, with D unresolved. The CDR3 covers 14 residues. Germline CDR1 is SGDLS and CDR2 is YYNGEE. The V end was cut by 3 bases, the J end by 4 bases, with 13 bases between. In nucleotides, the CDR3 is TGTGCCAGCAGCGCTCTATCGGATGTAGAGACCCAGTACTTC. This encodes CASSALSDVETQYF.

The chain joins TRBV7-8 to TRBJ1-2; D may be TRBD1 (5 bases). Trimming took 0 bases from V and 4 from J, leaving 15 bases between them. The CDR3 has 16 residues. The germline CDR1 and CDR2 sequences are SGHVS and FQNEAQ. CDR3 nucleotide sequence: TGTGCCAGCAGCTTAGCGTCAGTTCCCGGGGGCTATGGCTACACCTTC. It encodes CASSLASVPGGYGYTF.

This clone has just a few counts. This rearrangement joins TRBV10-1 to TRBJ1-1, with D perhaps matching TRBD1 (6 bases). This CDR3 contains 14 residues. CDR1 is WNHNN and CDR2 is SYGVQD in the germline V gene (reference sequence). V lost 3 bases, J lost 4 bases, and 12 bases lay in between. In DNA form, the CDR3 reads TGCGCCAGCAGTGACACCTTGGGGGCCACTGAAGCTTTCTTT. Protein product: CASSDTLGATEAFF.

This chain connects TRBV11-2 to TRBJ2-3; the match to TRBD2 covers 7 bases. Per germline, CDR1 SGHAT and CDR2 FQNNGV. The CDR3 spans 16 residues. V dropped 5 bases and J dropped 0; count of bases not matched to a gene: 8. CDR3 sequence (DNA): TGTGCCAGCAGCACGGGGGGACTACAAAGCACAGATACGCAGTATTTT. It encodes CASSTGGLQSTDTQYF. The full variable domain, with the rest looked up from reference TRBV11-2 and TRBJ2-3, is EAGVAQSPRYKIIEKRQSVAFWCNPISGHATLYWYQQILGQGPKLLIQFQNNGVVDDSQLPKDRFSAERLKGVDSTLKIQPAKLEDSAVYLCASSTGGLQSTDTQYFGPGTRLTVL.

This clone has more than one count but fewer than ten. The chain has TRBV4-1 and TRBJ2-7; D uncertain. The V end was cut by 4 bases, the J end by 2 bases, with 12 bases between. There are 14 residues in the CDR3. Germline CDR1 MGHRA, CDR2 YSYEKL. CDR3 nucleotides: TGCGCCAGCAGCCTCATGACGGGTCCCTACGAGCAGTACTTC. Translated: CASSLMTGPYEQYF.

J is TRBJ1-6 and V is TRBV7-8; possibly TRBD1 for D (6 bases). Germline assignment: CDR1 SGHVS and CDR2 FQNEAQ. The CDR3 length is 16 residues. Trimming shortened V by 4 bases and J by 5 bases, and 15 bases separated the two germline ends. CDR3 bases: TGTGCCAGCAGCTCTTACAGGGTTTTGAATAATTCACCCCTCCACTTT. Amino acid sequence: CASSSYRVLNNSPLHF. Full variable domain (missing parts from reference TRBV7-8 and TRBJ1-6): GAGVSQSPRYKVAKRGQDVALRCDPISGHVSLFWYQQALGQGPEFLTYFQNEAQLDKSGLPSDRFFAERPEGSVSTLKIQRTQQEDSAVYLCASSSYRVLNNSPLHFGNGTRLTVT.

J is TRBJ2-3 and V is TRBV7-2; D is possibly TRBD2 (7 bases). The CDR3 spans 14 residues. Germline CDR1 SGHTA, CDR2 FQGNSA. The V gene lost 6 bases and the J gene lost 0 bases, with 10 bases spanning the gap. The CDR3 spells CASRKGGSTDTQYF. The DNA of the CDR3 is TGTGCCAGCAGGAAGGGGGGGAGCACAGATACGCAGTATTTT.

V gene TRBV6-5 combines with J gene TRBJ2-5; tentatively, D is TRBD1 (5 bases). The V gene's germline CDR1 is MNHEY and CDR2 SVGAGI. The V and J ends lost 2 bases and 4 bases respectively, with 8 bases between them. The CDR3 runs 13 residues. CDR3 sequence (DNA): TGTGCCAGCAGTTACGGGGCCGGAGAGACCCAGTACTTC. This sequence encodes CASSYGAGETQYF.

This clone was picked up one time. The chain uses TRBV6-5 and TRBJ2-7, with 8 bases that match TRBD1. Germline-derived CDR1 and CDR2 are MNHEY and SVGAGI. The CDR3 loop spans 14 amino acids. V trimming: 6 bases; J trimming: 1 base; junction bases outside the gene matches: 5. The CDR3 loop reads CASRHDRGSYEQYF. CDR3 DNA: TGTGCCAGCAGACACGACAGGGGATCCTACGAGCAGTACTTC.

The V gene is TRBV5-1, the J gene TRBJ1-1; no clear D. V lost 1 base and J 1 base, leaving 14 bases between the germline ends. Germline values: CDR1 SGHRS, CDR2 YFSETQ. This CDR3 spans 16 amino acids. The CDR3 sequence: CASSLRASLSNTEAFF. In DNA form, the CDR3 reads TGCGCCAGCAGCTTGAGGGCTAGCCTTTCGAACACTGAAGCTTTCTTT.

This rearrangement joins TRBV2 to TRBJ1-5; TRBD1 might be the D (5 bases). Deletions cut 6 bases from V and 7 bases from J, with 16 bases between. Germline CDR1 and CDR2: SNHLY and FYNNEI. The CDR3 contains 14 residues. CDR3 residues: CASSTGTLGQPQHF. In nucleotides, the CDR3 is TGTGCCAGCAGCACGGGGACCCTTGGGCAGCCCCAGCATTTT.

The CDR3 DNA is TGTGCCATGGGGGTAGGGATGAACACTGAAGCTTTCTTT. It codes for CAMGVGMNTEAFF. The chain couples TRBV10-3 to TRBJ1-1; the D gene is possibly TRBD1 (5 bases). The CDR3 is 13 residues long. Trimming removed 9 bases from V and 0 bases from J, with 11 bases in between. Germline CDR1 is ENHRY and CDR2 is SYGVKD.

As for this clone: The junction differs from germline at one of its ends, possibly a read error. The V gene is TRBV23-1, the J gene TRBJ1-4, with D unclear. TRBV23-1 is an ORF, and what it does is uncertain. This CDR3 is 12 amino acids long. The DNA for the CDR3 is TGCGCCAACAGTCAATCGAGGAAAAAACTGTTTTTT. Protein: CANSQSRKKLFF.

The chain is built from TRBV27 and TRBJ1-1; D possibly corresponds to TRBD1 (5 bases). CDR3 length equals 15 residues. Trimming removed 5 bases from V and 2 bases from J, with 15 bases in between. The V gene's germline CDR1 is MNHEY and CDR2 SMNVEV (reference sequence). The CDR3 sequence is CASSQTGHTNTEAFF. CDR3 nucleotides: TGTGCCAGCAGTCAAACCGGACACACCAACACTGAAGCTTTCTTT.

The rearrangement links TRBV4-3 to TRBJ2-3; 7 bases fit TRBD2. V dropped 6 bases and J dropped 0; count of bases not matched to a gene: 9. The germline CDR1 and CDR2 sequences are LGHNA and YSLEER. CDR3 size: 16 residues. CDR3 sequence reads: CASSRDYASSTDTQYF. In DNA, the CDR3 is TGCGCCAGCAGTCGGGACTACGCCTCTAGCACAGATACGCAGTATTTT.

The chain has TRBV9 and TRBJ1-2, with TRBD1 as a possible D gene (6 bases). Germline loops: CDR1 SGDLS, CDR2 YYNGEE. Trimming left V 7 bases short and J 4 bases short, with 17 bases between. There are 14 residues in the CDR3. This CDR3 reads CASRLTGSVYGYTF. In nucleotides, the CDR3 is TGTGCCAGCCGACTGACAGGATCCGTCTATGGCTACACCTTC.

This clone was found a few times. CDR3 residues: CASSETVFQGYTF. The CDR3 DNA sequence: TGTGCCAGCTCTGAGACGGTCTTCCAAGGCTACACCTTC. The chain recombines TRBV18 with TRBJ1-2; D unresolved. There are 13 residues in the CDR3. With 6 bases removed from V and 8 bases from J, the gap between germline ends came to 16 bases. Germline V CDR1 and CDR2: KGHSH, LQKENI.

The rearrangement uses TRBV19 and TRBJ1-5; tentative D call: TRBD1 (6 bases). Germline V gene lookup returns CDR1 LNHDA and CDR2 SQIVND (reference sequence). This CDR3 is built from 15 residues. DNA for the CDR3: TGTCCCCCTACAACCCGGGGGGGCCACAATCAGCCCCAGCATTTT. Amino acid sequence: CPPTTRGGHNQPQHF.

A few counts support this clone. The chain has TRBV21-1 and TRBJ2-7; the D call of TRBD2 is as the table states it, not checked on the DNA. TRBV21-1 is a pseudogene. The CDR3 loop spans 15 amino acids. The DNA of the CDR3 is TGTGCCAGCAGCCCCAGGAGGGACGGGAGACGTGAGCAGTACTTC. Amino acid sequence: CASSPRRDGRREQYF.

V and J are TRBV19 and TRBJ1-2, with D unresolved. Germline V gene sequence: CDR1 LNHDA, CDR2 SQIVND (reference sequence). The CDR3 sequence is 13 residues long. V gave up 1 base and J gave up 4 bases, with 7 bases separating them. CDR3 region: CASSIGAGYGYTF. In DNA form, the CDR3 reads TGTGCCAGTAGTATAGGGGCAGGCTATGGCTACACCTTC. Looking up the rest from reference TRBV19 and TRBJ1-2 gives the full variable domain: DGGITQSPKYLFRKEGQNVTLSCEQNLNHDAMYWYRQDPGQGLRLIYYSQIVNDFQKGDIAEGYSVSREKKESFPLTVTSAQKNPTAFYLCASSIGAGYGYTFGSGTRLTVV.

The rearrangement uses TRBV30 and TRBJ1-2; D may be TRBD1 (5 bases). Trimming pared 1 base from V and 4 bases from J, leaving 13 bases between. Germline V gene sequence: CDR1 GTSNPN, CDR2 SVGIG (reference sequence). The CDR3 loop spans 14 amino acids. This CDR3 reads CAWSAYGGSYGYTF. CDR3 nucleotide sequence: TGTGCCTGGAGTGCATACGGGGGAAGCTATGGCTACACCTTC.

The rearrangement links TRBV24-1 to TRBJ2-3, with D perhaps matching TRBD2 (7 bases). Per the germline V gene, CDR1 is KGHDR and CDR2 is SFDVKD. V was pared by 8 bases and J by 3 bases, with 14 bases between. The CDR3 is 14 residues long. The CDR3 nucleotides are TGTGCCACCAAGCTGGGGGGGGCGACAGATACGCAGTATTTT. Translating it yields CATKLGGATDTQYF.